These 5 T cell receptor beta chains were all obtained from the same sample, sequenced in a study of CXCR3-negative and CXCR3-positive naive CD8 T cells. Regarding the study as a whole: CXCR3-positive naive cells had more hydrophobic TRB CDR3s than CXCR3-negative naive cells.

Their cognate antigens are unknown. Carrying UMI labels, the TRB cDNA libraries were prepared through 5' RACE. After re-calling the 5' RACE reads, TCRdb lists one entry per CDR3 protein, DNA absent. Its listing shows 140,000 to 150,000 distinct CDR3 sequences. Material for sequencing was naive CXCR3+ CD8+ T cells from blood. Specified subset: CD45RO-CCR7+CD27+CD95- naive CD8+ T cells expressing CXCR3 (TNR3+). The receptor set was obtained from a human donor in good health. Some clones in this sample may be carry-over from other donors' samples.

The chain employs TRBV28 and TRBJ1-5; without DNA, the TCRdb call of TRBD1 cannot be checked. The CDR3 is 14 amino acids. Germline assignment: CDR1 MDHEN and CDR2 SYDVKM. CDR3 region: CASRTTGQVQPQHF.

This sequence joins TRBV3-1 and TRBJ2-3; TCRdb's D call, TRBD1, is unchecked because there is no DNA. The germline CDR1 and CDR2 sequences are LGHDT and YNNKEL (reference sequence). The CDR3 runs 15 residues. The CDR3 sequence: CASSLVTGTTDTQYF.

V and J are TRBV7-2 and TRBJ1-2; the TRBD1 assignment by TCRdb is unverifiable without DNA. Germline assignment: CDR1 SGHTA and CDR2 FQGNSA. This CDR3 has 13 amino acids. CDR3 in amino acids: CASSLDSRPGYTF.

This chain connects TRBV5-1 to TRBJ2-1. There are 15 residues in the CDR3. CDR1 is SGHRS and CDR2 is YFSETQ in the germline V gene. This chain's CDR3 is CASSLSASSYNEQFF.

The chain employs TRBV6-5 and TRBJ1-2. CDR3 length: 14 amino acids. Per the germline V gene, CDR1 is MNHEY and CDR2 is SVGAGI. The CDR3 is CASSYSTSNYGYTF.